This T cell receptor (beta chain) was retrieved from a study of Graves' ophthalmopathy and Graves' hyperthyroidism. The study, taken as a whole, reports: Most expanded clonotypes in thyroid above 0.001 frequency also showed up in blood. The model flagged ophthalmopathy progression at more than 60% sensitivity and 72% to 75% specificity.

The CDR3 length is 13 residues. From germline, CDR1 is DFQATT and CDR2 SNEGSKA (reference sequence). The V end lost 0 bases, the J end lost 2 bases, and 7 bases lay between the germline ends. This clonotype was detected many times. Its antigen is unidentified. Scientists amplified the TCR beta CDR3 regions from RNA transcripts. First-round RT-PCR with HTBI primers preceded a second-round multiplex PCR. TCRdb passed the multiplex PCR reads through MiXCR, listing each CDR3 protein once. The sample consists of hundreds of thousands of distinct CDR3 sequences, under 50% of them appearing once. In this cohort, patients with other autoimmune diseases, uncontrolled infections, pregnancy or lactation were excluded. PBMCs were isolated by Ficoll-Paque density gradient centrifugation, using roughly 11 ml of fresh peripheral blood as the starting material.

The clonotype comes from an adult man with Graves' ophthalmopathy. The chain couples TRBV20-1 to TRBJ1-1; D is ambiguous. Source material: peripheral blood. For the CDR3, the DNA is TGCAGTGCTAGAGATCCGGTCAACACTGAAGCTTTCTTT. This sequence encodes CSARDPVNTEAFF.